This T cell receptor beta chain was documented in a study of beta chain features in type 1 diabetes (dated by TCRdb to the late 2010s). Some background on the complete study: Patients and healthy donors did not differ in mean age, gender distribution, total cell number or subset yield. Across all samples, 107,917,701 sorted cells were examined, and cell number per subset correlated strongly with RNA yield. In the study, recently diagnosed type 1 diabetes patients and matched healthy donors were compared on the TCRB repertoires of their sorted circulating CD4+ T cell subsets. Regulatory and stem cell-like memory subsets were obtained from only 8 patients and roughly eight healthy donors, while naive and central memory subsets were obtained from all 30 or so donors. The research as a whole found: At VDJ recombination sites, patients with type 1 diabetes made fewer insertions and deleted more nucleotides, a pattern implying thymic rearrangement abnormalities. Naive, central memory and regulatory TCRB repertoires appeared to be more similar among patients than among healthy donors. Only small numbers of individuals were included in the HLA sub-analyses, which left unresolved whether HLA type had any influence on TCRB rearrangement. Because cDNA was sequenced instead of genomic DNA, highly expressing activated cells could be over-represented, though the groups showed no difference in activation or CD3 levels. Shorter templates might have been favored by PCR, but patient and control samples were amplified and corrected together, so both groups would have been affected equally by any skew. Type 1 diabetes patients showed a moderate but significant shortening of TCRB CDR3 length in all four CD4+ subsets.

All of the isolated RNA was reverse transcribed with the High Capacity cDNA Reverse Transcription Kit, so expressed TCRB transcripts were sequenced. Deep immunoSEQ sequencing was applied to naive, central memory and regulatory T cell samples, giving an average of about 3.4 million total reads per sample. Sorted cells were lysed in RLT buffer, and RNA was extracted using DNase-treated RNeasy Micro or Mini kits according to cell number. To prevent cross-contamination, every cell subset was processed on its own, while patient and healthy donor samples were processed together. The immunoSEQ multiplex PCR was used to amplify TCRB sequences from cDNA, generating 87-bp fragments that spanned the CDR3 region. The amplicons were sequenced using the Illumina HiSeq platform. Regarding the original processing steps: PCR bias was corrected computationally using synthetic template baselines, and reads within Hamming distance 2 were collapsed, with unmergeable singletons discarded. Reads were aligned against IMGT so that V, D and J genes, CDR3 length and insertions or deletions at six rearrangement sites could be assigned. Clonotype counts were normalized to sorted cell number within each subset before computing true diversity and Gini coefficients with the tcR R package. Repertoire sharing was quantified using the overlap coefficient calculated on TCRB nucleotide sequences. In its TCRdb copy, this immuneACCESS table keeps in-frame sequences only and misses some clones. Where compared with another copy, unresolved V genes explain less than half of these, and the others have no known cause. The V and J calls and clone size are taken from that table; D and trimming were inferred from the DNA. The sample table records around 200,000 clones; about an eighth of these occur just once. Clones ranked in the top ten supply less than 0.7% of the sample.

V is pruned by 4 bases and J by 2 bases, leaving 4 bases of the junction without a gene match. The germline V gene encodes CDR1 SQVTM and CDR2 ANQGSEA. From its cysteine to its phenylalanine, the CDR3 spans 14 amino acids. Kept here is only the CDR3 DNA, which spans 42 bases and is read in frame from base 1. A single peripheral blood draw of 95 to 150 mL on average was collected from each donor into heparinised tubes. A BD FACSAria II and a panel including CD45RO, CCR7, CD25, CD127, CD95 and CD27 were used to sort naive, central memory, regulatory and stem cell-like memory CD4+ T cells. Purity was above 95% for every sorted population. PBMCs were isolated right away by Lymphoprep density gradient centrifugation and were stained directly, without culture. So that batch effects would be minimized, each experiment stained and sorted samples in pairs, pairing one healthy donor with one patient. This clone has a handful of counts. The clone's antigen remains unknown. Nothing much larger sits one base from this clone, and base qualities are not available.

The receptor chain draws on TRBV29-1 and TRBJ2-7, and 11 junction bases match TRBD2. Sequenced: central memory CD4+ T cells from blood. This receptor was taken from a woman aged 18-30 years in good health. The nucleotide sequence is TGCAGCGTTGGCGGGACTAGCGGAACCTACGAGCAGTACTTC. Translated, this is CSVGGTSGTYEQYF.